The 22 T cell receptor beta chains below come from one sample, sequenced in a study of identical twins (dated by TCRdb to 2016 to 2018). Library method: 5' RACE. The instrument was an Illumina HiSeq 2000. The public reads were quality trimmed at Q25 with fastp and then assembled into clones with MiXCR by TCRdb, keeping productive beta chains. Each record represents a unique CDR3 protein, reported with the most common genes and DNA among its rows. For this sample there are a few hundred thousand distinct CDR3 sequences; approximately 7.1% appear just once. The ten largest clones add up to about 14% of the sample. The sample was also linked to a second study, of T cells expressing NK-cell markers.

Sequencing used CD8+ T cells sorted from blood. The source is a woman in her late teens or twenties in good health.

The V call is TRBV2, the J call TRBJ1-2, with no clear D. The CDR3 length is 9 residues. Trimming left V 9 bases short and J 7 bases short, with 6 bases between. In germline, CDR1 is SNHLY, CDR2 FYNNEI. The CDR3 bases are TGTGCCAGAAGAGGTGGCTACACCTTC. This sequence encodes CARRGGYTF.

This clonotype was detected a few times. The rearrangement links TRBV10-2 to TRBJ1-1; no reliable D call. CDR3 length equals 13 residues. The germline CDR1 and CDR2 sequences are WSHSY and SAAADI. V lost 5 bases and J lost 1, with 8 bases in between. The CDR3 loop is CASSIGQNTEAFF. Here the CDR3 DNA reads TGCGCCAGCAGTATCGGTCAGAACACTGAAGCTTTCTTT.

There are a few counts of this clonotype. CDR3 DNA sequence: TGTGCCACCCTTGGAGGGGGGTTCCAAGAGACCCAGTACTTC. It specifies CATLGGGFQETQYF. The chain is built from TRBV7-8 and TRBJ2-5; D tentatively fits TRBD1 or TRBD2 (6 bases each). There are 14 residues in the CDR3. Trimming stripped 10 bases from V and 1 base from J, with 16 bases between. CDR1 is SGHVS and CDR2 is FQNEAQ in the germline V gene. Full variable domain (rest looked up from reference TRBV7-8 and TRBJ2-5): GAGVSQSPRYKVAKRGQDVALRCDPISGHVSLFWYQQALGQGPEFLTYFQNEAQLDKSGLPSDRFFAERPEGSVSTLKIQRTQQEDSAVYLCATLGGGFQETQYFGPGTRLLVL.

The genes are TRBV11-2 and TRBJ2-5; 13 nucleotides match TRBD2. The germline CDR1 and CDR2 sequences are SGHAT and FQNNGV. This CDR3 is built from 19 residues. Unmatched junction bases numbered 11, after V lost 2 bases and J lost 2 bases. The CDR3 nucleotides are TGTGCCAGCAGCTTATATTGGACTAGCGGGAGTAGGGGGCAAGAGACCCAGTACTTC. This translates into CASSLYWTSGSRGQETQYF. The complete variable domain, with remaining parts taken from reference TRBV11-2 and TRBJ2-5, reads EAGVAQSPRYKIIEKRQSVAFWCNPISGHATLYWYQQILGQGPKLLIQFQNNGVVDDSQLPKDRFSAERLKGVDSTLKIQPAKLEDSAVYLCASSLYWTSGSRGQETQYFGPGTRLLVL.

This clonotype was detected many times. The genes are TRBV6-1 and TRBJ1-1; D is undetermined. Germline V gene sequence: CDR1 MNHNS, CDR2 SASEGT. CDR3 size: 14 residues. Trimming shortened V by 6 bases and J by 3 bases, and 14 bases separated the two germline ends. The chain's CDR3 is CASSRPGRDTEAFF. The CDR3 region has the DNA TGTGCCAGCAGCCGCCCTGGGAGGGACACTGAAGCTTTCTTT.

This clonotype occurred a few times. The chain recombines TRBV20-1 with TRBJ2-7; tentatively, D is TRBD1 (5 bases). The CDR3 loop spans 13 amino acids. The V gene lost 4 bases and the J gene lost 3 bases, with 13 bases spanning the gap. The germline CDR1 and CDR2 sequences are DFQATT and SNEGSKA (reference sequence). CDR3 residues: CSAIRDSLYEQYF. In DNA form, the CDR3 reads TGCAGTGCTATTAGAGACAGCCTCTACGAGCAGTACTTC.

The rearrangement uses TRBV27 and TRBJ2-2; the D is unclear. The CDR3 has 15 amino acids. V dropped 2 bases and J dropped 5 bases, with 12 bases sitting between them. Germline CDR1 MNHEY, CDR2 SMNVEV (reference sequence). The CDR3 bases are TGTGCCAGCAGTTTAGCACCCTTAGGAACCGGGGAGCTGTTTTTT. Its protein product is CASSLAPLGTGELFF.

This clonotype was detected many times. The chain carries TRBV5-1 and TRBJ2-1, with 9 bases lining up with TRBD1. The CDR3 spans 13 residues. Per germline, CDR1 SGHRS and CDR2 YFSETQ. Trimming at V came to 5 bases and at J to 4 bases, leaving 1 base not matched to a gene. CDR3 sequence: CASSGTGYNEQFF. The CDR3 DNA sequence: TGCGCCAGCAGTGGGACAGGGTACAATGAGCAGTTCTTC. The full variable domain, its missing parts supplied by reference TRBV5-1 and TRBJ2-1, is KAGVTQTPRYLIKTRGQQVTLSCSPISGHRSVSWYQQTPGQGLQFLFEYFSETQRNKGNFPGRFSGRQFSNSRSEMNVSTLELGDSALYLCASSGTGYNEQFFGPGTRLTVL.

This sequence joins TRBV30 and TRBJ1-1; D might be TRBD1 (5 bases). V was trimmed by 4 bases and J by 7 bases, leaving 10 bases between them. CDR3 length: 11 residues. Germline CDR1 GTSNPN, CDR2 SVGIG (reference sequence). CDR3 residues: CAWMGQIEAFF. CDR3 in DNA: TGTGCCTGGATGGGGCAGATTGAAGCTTTCTTT.

The CDR3 sequence: CASRADSGWRGEQYF. Written as DNA, the CDR3 is TGTGCCAGCAGGGCAGACAGCGGGTGGCGTGGCGAGCAGTACTTC. The chain couples TRBV12-3 or TRBV12-4 to TRBJ2-7; D is perhaps TRBD2 (6 bases). The length of the CDR3 is 15 residues. The ends were cut back, 6 bases at V and 6 bases at J, with 21 bases in the middle.

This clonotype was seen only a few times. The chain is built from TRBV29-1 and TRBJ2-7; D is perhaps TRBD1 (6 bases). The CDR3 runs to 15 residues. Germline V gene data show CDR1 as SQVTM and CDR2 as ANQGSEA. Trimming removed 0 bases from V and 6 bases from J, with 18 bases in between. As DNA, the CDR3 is TGCAGCGTTGAAGAGGTGGCGACAGGAGGTCTCGAGCAGTACTTC. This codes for CSVEEVATGGLEQYF.

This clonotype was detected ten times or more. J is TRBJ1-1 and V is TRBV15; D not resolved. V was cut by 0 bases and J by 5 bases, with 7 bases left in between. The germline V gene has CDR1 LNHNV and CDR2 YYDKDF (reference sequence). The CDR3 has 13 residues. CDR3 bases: TGTGCCACCAGCAGAGAGATCCCTACTGAAGCTTTCTTT. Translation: CATSREIPTEAFF.

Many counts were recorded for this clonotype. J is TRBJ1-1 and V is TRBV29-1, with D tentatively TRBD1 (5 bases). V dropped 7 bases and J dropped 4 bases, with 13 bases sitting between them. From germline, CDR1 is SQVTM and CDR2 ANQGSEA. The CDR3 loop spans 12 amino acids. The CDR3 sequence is CSAEGGTTEAFF. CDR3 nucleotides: TGCAGCGCCGAGGGAGGGACCACTGAAGCTTTCTTT. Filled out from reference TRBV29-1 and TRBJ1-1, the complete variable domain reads SAVISQKPSRDICQRGTSLTIQCQVDSQVTMMFWYRQQPGQSLTLIATANQGSEATYESGFVIDKFPISRPNLTFSTLTVSNMSPEDSSIYLCSAEGGTTEAFFGQGTRLTVV.

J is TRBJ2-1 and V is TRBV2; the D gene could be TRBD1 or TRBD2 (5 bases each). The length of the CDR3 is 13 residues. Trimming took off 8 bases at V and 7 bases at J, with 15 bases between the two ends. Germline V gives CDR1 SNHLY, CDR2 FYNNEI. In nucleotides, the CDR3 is TGTGCCAGCGGGGGACCAGAAGGGAATGAGCAGTTCTTC. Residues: CASGGPEGNEQFF.

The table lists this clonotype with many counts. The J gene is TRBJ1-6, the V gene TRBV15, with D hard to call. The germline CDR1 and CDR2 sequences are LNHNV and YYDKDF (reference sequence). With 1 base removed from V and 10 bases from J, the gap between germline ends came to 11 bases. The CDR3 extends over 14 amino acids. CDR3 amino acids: CATSRVEGWSPLHF. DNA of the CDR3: TGTGCCACCAGCAGAGTTGAGGGCTGGTCACCCCTCCACTTT.

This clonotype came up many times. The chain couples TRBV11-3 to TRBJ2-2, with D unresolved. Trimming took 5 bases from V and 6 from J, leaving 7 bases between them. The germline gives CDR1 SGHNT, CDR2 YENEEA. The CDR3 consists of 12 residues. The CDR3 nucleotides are TGTGCCAGCAGCCAAGCTCCCGGGGAGCTGTTTTTT. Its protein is CASSQAPGELFF.

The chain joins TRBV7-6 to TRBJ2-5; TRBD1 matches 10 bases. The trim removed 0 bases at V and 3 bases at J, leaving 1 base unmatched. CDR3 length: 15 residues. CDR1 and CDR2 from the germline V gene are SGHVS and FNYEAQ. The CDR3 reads CASSLAGQGEETQYF. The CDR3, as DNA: TGTGCCAGCAGCTTAGCCGGACAGGGGGAAGAGACCCAGTACTTC.

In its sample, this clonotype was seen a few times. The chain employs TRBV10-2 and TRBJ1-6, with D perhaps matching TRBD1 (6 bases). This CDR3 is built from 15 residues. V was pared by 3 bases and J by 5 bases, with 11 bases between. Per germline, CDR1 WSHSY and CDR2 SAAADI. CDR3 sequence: CASSEVDSNNSPLHF. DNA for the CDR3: TGCGCCAGCAGTGAAGTGGACAGTAATAATTCACCCCTCCACTTT.

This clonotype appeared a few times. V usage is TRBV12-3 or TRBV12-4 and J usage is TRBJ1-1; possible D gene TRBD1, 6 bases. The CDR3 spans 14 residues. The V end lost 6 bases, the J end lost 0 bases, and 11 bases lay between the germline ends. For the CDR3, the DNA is TGTGCCAGCAGCCGGGGACAATTGAACACTGAAGCTTTCTTT. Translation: CASSRGQLNTEAFF.

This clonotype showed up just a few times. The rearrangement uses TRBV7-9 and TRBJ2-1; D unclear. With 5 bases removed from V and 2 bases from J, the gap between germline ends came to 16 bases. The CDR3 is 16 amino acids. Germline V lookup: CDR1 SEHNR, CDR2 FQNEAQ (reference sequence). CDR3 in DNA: TGTGCCAGCAGCCCCCGAAATCTAGTCACCTACAATGAGCAGTTCTTC. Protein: CASSPRNLVTYNEQFF.

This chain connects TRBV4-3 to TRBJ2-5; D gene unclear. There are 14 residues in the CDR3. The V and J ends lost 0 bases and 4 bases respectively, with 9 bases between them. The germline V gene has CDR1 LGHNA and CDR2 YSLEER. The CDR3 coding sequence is TGCGCCAGCAGCCAAGATTTGGTAGGAGAGACCCAGTACTTC. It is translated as CASSQDLVGETQYF.

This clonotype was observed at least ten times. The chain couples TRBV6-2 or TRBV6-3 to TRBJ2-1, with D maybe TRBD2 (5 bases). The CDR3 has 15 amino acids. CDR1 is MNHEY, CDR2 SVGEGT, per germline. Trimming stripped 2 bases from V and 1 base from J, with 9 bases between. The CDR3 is CASSYGSQSYNEQFF. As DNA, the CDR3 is TGTGCCAGCAGTTACGGGAGTCAATCCTACAATGAGCAGTTCTTC.